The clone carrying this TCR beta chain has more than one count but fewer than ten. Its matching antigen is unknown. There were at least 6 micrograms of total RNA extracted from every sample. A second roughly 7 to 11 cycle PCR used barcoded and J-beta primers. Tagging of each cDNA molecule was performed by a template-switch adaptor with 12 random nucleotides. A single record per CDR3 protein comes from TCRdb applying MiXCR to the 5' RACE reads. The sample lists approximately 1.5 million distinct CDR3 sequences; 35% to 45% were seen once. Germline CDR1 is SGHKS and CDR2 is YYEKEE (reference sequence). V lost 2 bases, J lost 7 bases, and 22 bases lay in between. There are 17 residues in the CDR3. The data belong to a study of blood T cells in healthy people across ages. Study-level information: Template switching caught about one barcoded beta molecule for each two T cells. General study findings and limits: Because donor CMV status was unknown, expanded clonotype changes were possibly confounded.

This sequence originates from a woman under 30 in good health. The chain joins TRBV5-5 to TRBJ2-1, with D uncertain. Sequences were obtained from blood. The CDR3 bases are TGTGCCAGCAGCTTAACCCCGCAGATTCTGGTCGGTAATGAGCAGTTCTTC. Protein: CASSLTPQILVGNEQFF.